This is a list of T cell receptor beta chains from one sample in a study of cytomegalovirus exposure and HLA in healthy donors. Produced via immunoSEQ multiplex PCR; TCRdb's table is partial and in-frame only. The repertoire has 200,000 to 250,000 clones, roughly four fifths of them found once; the top ten carry about 2.5%. The sequenced material came from PBMCs. These receptors originate from a middle-aged woman in good health and CMV-seronegative. CDR3s include the opening cysteine and the closing phenylalanine or tryptophan. Each record gives: V gene, clone size, J gene, D gene, CDR3 DNA, CDR3 protein. D genes are given only for firm matches. Clone size is shown for a subset of rows, as once, few, many or a class of expanded clone.

v_call: TRBV4-1
clone_size: -
j_call: TRBJ2-2
d_call: -
cdr3_nt: TGCGCCAGCAGCCAAGCGTTCTCCGCAACTTACGGGGAGCTGTTTTTT
cdr3_aa: CASSQAFSATYGELFF

v_call: TRBV5-4
clone_size: -
j_call: TRBJ2-7
d_call: -
cdr3_nt: TGTGCCAGCAGCTTGGGCGGGACCTACGAGCAGTACTTC
cdr3_aa: CASSLGGTYEQYF

v_call: TRBV29-1
clone_size: -
j_call: TRBJ1-3
d_call: -
cdr3_nt: TGCAGCGTTGAGGTTCACTCTGGTGGAAACACCATATATTTT
cdr3_aa: CSVEVHSGGNTIYF

v_call: TRBV28
clone_size: -
j_call: TRBJ1-1
d_call: -
cdr3_nt: TGTGCCAGCAGTTTACAAACACTAGGGAACACTGAAGCTTTCTTT
cdr3_aa: CASSLQTLGNTEAFF

v_call: TRBV2
clone_size: -
j_call: TRBJ1-5
d_call: -
cdr3_nt: TGTGCCAGCAGTGAACAGGGACATAGCAATCAGCCCCAGCATTTT
cdr3_aa: CASSEQGHSNQPQHF

v_call: TRBV2
clone_size: -
j_call: TRBJ2-7
d_call: TRBD2
cdr3_nt: TGTGCCAGCAGACCGGGGGTGGGCGGGAGCTCCTACGAGCAGTACTTC
cdr3_aa: CASRPGVGGSSYEQYF

v_call: TRBV15
clone_size: once
j_call: TRBJ2-2
d_call: TRBD2
cdr3_nt: TGTGCCACCAGCAGAGAACCACCGGGACCGGGAGGCACCGGGGAGCTGTTTTTT
cdr3_aa: CATSREPPGPGGTGELFF

v_call: TRBV29-1
clone_size: once
j_call: TRBJ1-1
d_call: -
cdr3_nt: TGCAGCTCCAAAGGACAGATGAACACTGAAGCTTTCTTT
cdr3_aa: CSSKGQMNTEAFF

v_call: TRBV4-1
clone_size: -
j_call: TRBJ2-7
d_call: -
cdr3_nt: TGCGCCAGCAGCCAAGGAGGGACCTACGAGCAGTACTTC
cdr3_aa: CASSQGGTYEQYF

v_call: TRBV19
clone_size: -
j_call: TRBJ1-4
d_call: -
cdr3_nt: TGTGCCAGCCTCAAAAGGGGCACTAATGAAAAACTGTTTTTT
cdr3_aa: CASLKRGTNEKLFF

v_call: TRBV20-1
clone_size: -
j_call: TRBJ2-7
d_call: -
cdr3_nt: TGCAGTGCTAGACTCAGTTACGAGCAGTACTTC
cdr3_aa: CSARLSYEQYF

v_call: TRBV5-1
clone_size: -
j_call: TRBJ2-3
d_call: TRBD2
cdr3_nt: TGCGCCAGCAGCTTGGCGACAGGGACTAGCCGCACAGATACGCAGTATTTT
cdr3_aa: CASSLATGTSRTDTQYF

v_call: TRBV27
clone_size: once
j_call: TRBJ1-5
d_call: -
cdr3_nt: TGTGCCAGCAGTTTAGCCGGGGGTCAGCCCCAGCATTTT
cdr3_aa: CASSLAGGQPQHF

v_call: TRBV5-5
clone_size: -
j_call: TRBJ1-5
d_call: -
cdr3_nt: TGTGCCAGCAGCTTGGAACCAGGAACTAGCAATCAGCCCCAGCATTTT
cdr3_aa: CASSLEPGTSNQPQHF